The present entry profiles one T cell receptor (beta chain) with its context. This specimen comes from a study of multiple sclerosis patients with progressive multifocal leukoencephalopathy. Time point given: more than five months of natalizumab therapy. The CDR3 has 15 residues. V was trimmed by 5 bases and J by 3 bases, leaving 14 bases between them. Germline V gene sequence: CDR1 MNHEY, CDR2 SVGAGI. The repertoire was sequenced with immunoSEQ multiplex PCR; TCRdb's copy has only in-frame clones and lacks some. This table holds under 30,000 clones, roughly 91% found once. This specimen was PBMCs, taken from a patient treated with natalizumab. The V call is TRBV6-5, the J call TRBJ2-1; D is tentatively TRBD1 or TRBD2 (5 bases each). This clonotype was obtained from a human donor with multiple sclerosis. The CDR3 spells CASSPGTRIYNEQFF. For the CDR3, the DNA is TGTGCCAGCAGTCCCGGGACCCGTATCTACAATGAGCAGTTCTTC.